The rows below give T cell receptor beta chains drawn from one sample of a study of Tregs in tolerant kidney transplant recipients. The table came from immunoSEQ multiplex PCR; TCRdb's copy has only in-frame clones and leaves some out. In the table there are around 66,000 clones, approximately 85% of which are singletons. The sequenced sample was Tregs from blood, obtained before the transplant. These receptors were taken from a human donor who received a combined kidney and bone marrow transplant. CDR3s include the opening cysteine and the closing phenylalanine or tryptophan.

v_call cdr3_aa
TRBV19 CASSPWGGGGQPQHF
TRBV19 CASSIAAGTRNGYTF
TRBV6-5 CASNRGPISYEQYF
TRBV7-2 CASSSHMNTEAFF
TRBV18 CASSIGQWAEAFF
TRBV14 CASSQASTGGEEKLFF
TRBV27 CASSLRTASPLHF
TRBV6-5 CASSYDPPTSPYEQYF
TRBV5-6 CASSFLPGSGVHYEQYF
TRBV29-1 CSVVMARRPEAFF
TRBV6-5 CASGPRPEQYF
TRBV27 CASSDGSSGANVLTF
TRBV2 CASSEAWGRRQFF
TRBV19 CATKGRIHEKLFF
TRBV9 CASSETGGDTQYF
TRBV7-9 CASSNRGTNEKLFF
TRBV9 CASSPGAGVRNSPLHF
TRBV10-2 CASSGLTDTQYF
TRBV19 CASSIAIGGTGGYEQYF
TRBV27 CASSSQDRGNEQFF
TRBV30 CAWNLGANQPQHF
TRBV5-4 CASSPDRGAGANVLTF
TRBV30 CAWSVPPGHGYTF
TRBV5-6 CASSLVAADSYGYTF
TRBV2 CASRGLAGVSYEQYF
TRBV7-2 CASSLHPNNIQYF
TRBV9 CASSVDGRLAGGPYNEQFF
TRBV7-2 CASSLVYEQYF
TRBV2 CASRNRGLATNNEQFF
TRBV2 CASRRQGLTTDTQYF
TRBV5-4 CASSQTLSGVEQYF
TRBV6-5 CASSRSIDYGYTF
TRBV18 CASSPRTSGEYNEQFF
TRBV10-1 CASSGDKVPETQYF
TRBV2 CASTQGSRANYGYTF
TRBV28 CASTRRLSLYEQYF
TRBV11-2 CASSLDLGVEAFF
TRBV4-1 CASRGAGQYEQYF
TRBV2 CATFRPGPGGGEKLFF
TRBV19 CASSIVGTANTEAFF
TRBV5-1 CASSLRASGDNEQFF
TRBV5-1 CASSFRVSSGELFF
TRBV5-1 CASSTGQGLTGETQYF
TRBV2 CASSLDRTGIGTEAFF
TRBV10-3 CAISGQSEQYF
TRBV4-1 CASSQVFQYYGYTF
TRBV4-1 CASSQDRGVAGWTETQYF
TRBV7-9 CASSPGEVNEKLFF
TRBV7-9 CASSLSGGVPYEQYF
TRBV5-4 CASSLGVNYGYTF